This T cell receptor beta chain emerged from a study of cytotoxic CD8 clonotypes in ibrutinib-treated CLL. Looking at the study overall: Patients: more than nine relapsed/refractory, some 16 treatment-naive, 17 to 18 IGHV unmutated.

Whole-study results and caveats: Clonality showed a rise at ibrutinib response that reversed toward baseline at progression.

Assay used: immunoSEQ multiplex PCR; TCRdb lists only in-frame clones, some missing. The sample lists 50,000 to 70,000 clones, 54% occurring once. This CDR3 is 12 amino acids long. Germline values: CDR1 SQVTM, CDR2 ANQGSEA. V was pared by 7 bases and J by 3 bases, with 5 bases of the junction left unmatched. Note on this clone: The antigen remains undetermined.

This receptor was identified in a human donor with chronic lymphocytic leukemia. The sequences come from PBMCs, collected at disease progression, from a patient treated with ibrutinib. V and J are TRBV29-1 and TRBJ2-7; 8 positions agree with TRBD1. The CDR3 coding sequence is TGCAGCGGCCGACAGGGGAACTACGAGCAGTACTTC. This translates into CSGRQGNYEQYF.